The present T cell receptor (beta chain) was sequenced within a study of blood T cell repertoires in COVID-19. Per the germline V gene, CDR1 is SGHTA and CDR2 is FQGTGA. CDR3 length equals 14 residues. Deletions cut 1 base from V and 6 bases from J, with 10 bases between. Measured with immunoSEQ multiplex PCR; TCRdb has only the in-frame clones, and not every one. Among about 230,000 clones listed, approximately 84% were seen once. The genes are TRBV7-3 and TRBJ2-1, with a weak D call TRBD2 (6 bases). This receptor was obtained from a man aged 50 to 59 with COVID-19, enrolled during active disease. The sample was peripheral blood. The CDR3 DNA is TGTGCCAGCAGCTTAAAGGCCGGGGGCAATGAGCAGTTCTTC. Translated: CASSLKAGGNEQFF.